This TCR beta chain was obtained from a study of cytomegalovirus exposure and HLA in healthy donors. This clone has more than one count but fewer than ten. The antigen remains unidentified. Study findings and constraints: Later analysis showed TCR association rates varying by HLA locus, highest for DRB1 and lowest for HLA-C.

The PCR contained 60 Vbeta and 13 Jbeta primers. This table comes from immunoSEQ multiplex PCR, and its TCRdb copy is limited to in-frame clones, with some not included. The table includes fewer than 95,000 clones, under 80% detected once. There were likely unrecorded immune exposures, though donors were nominally healthy when sampled. The sample comprised PBMCs. The TCR comes from a woman aged 25-40 years in good health and CMV-seronegative.

The CDR3, as DNA: TGTGCCAGCAGTCCCTCGGCCGGGACAGAGGCTAGCGTGAGCTCCTACAATGAGCAGTTCTTC. This translates into CASSPSAGTEASVSSYNEQFF. V gene TRBV27 combines with J gene TRBJ2-1, with D possibly matching TRBD1 (7 bases). In germline, CDR1 is MNHEY, CDR2 SMNVEV (reference sequence). The ends were cut back, 5 bases at V and 0 bases at J, with 29 bases in the middle. This CDR3 is built from 21 residues.